The 19 T cell receptor beta chains listed next were all sequenced from one sample in a study of regulatory T cells in long-lasting Graves disease. CDR3 regions were amplified by Arm-PCR using iRepertoire HTBI primers to build TCR beta libraries. TCRdb recomputed calls from the multiplex PCR reads with MiXCR, one row per CDR3 protein. Of about 340,000 distinct CDR3 sequences in the sample, about 20% were seen once. The time point here: persistent/refractory GD, antithyroid drugs over 5 years with positive TRAb. Extracted RNA from PBMCs served as the source of the TCR library. The sequencing here drew on peripheral blood mononuclear cells (PBMCs), taken when the disease was refractory, from a patient treated with antithyroid drugs. These receptors were obtained from a female donor with Graves disease.

J is TRBJ2-7 and V is TRBV12-3 or TRBV12-4, with D perhaps TRBD1 or TRBD2 (6 bases each). Between the trimmed V and J ends, which lost 5 bases and 0 bases, there was a span of 20 bases. There are 17 residues in the CDR3. In nucleotides, the CDR3 is TGTGCCAGCAGTCTGTTGGACGGGGGACAAAGCTCCTACGAGCAGTACTTC. Its protein is CASSLLDGGQSSYEQYF.

Ten or more counts support this clonotype. The genes are TRBV5-5 and TRBJ2-7, with 7 positions matching TRBD1. The J segment lost 2 bases and the V segment lost 3 bases, leaving 8 bases of the junction unmatched. The CDR3 totals 15 residues. Looked up from germline, CDR1 is SGHKS and CDR2 is YYEKEE (reference sequence). CDR3 nucleotides: TGTGCCAGCAGCTCTACGACAGGGCTAGCCTACGAGCAGTACTTC. As protein: CASSSTTGLAYEQYF.

This clonotype was seen only a few times. A much larger clone sits a single nucleotide away, making a read error possible. The rearrangement links TRBV2 to TRBJ2-5; D is possibly TRBD2 (6 bases). The CDR3 runs 13 residues. V lost 1 base and J 9 bases, leaving 12 bases between the germline ends. From germline, CDR1 is SNHLY and CDR2 FYNNEI. This CDR3 is CASSEGGWEAQYF. The CDR3 bases are TGTGCCAGCAGTGAAGGCGGGTGGGAGGCCCAGTACTTC.

At least ten counts were recorded for this clonotype. This CDR3 reads CASSPPDSQKYYGYTF. The CDR3 coding sequence is TGTGCCAGCAGCCCGCCCGACAGCCAGAAATACTATGGCTACACCTTC. The chain combines TRBV7-9 with TRBJ1-2; a weak D match, TRBD1 (5 bases). Germline V gene data show CDR1 as SEHNR and CDR2 as FQNEAQ (reference sequence). There are 16 residues in the CDR3. Trimming shortened V by 5 bases and J by 3 bases, and 19 bases separated the two germline ends.

Note on this clonotype: Just one base apart from a much larger clone, this may be a read error. The CDR3 loop is CASSLTDKGLSEKLFF. For the CDR3, the DNA is TGTGCCAGCAGCTTGACGGACAAGGGGCTCAGCGAAAAACTGTTTTTT. The chain has TRBV11-2 and TRBJ1-4; D possibly corresponds to TRBD1 (5 bases). The V gene's germline CDR1 is SGHAT and CDR2 FQNNGV. The V and J ends lost 3 bases and 8 bases respectively, with 19 bases between them. The CDR3 runs to 16 residues.

The chain combines TRBV20-1 with TRBJ2-1; D is possibly TRBD1 (5 bases). Germline lookup yields CDR1 DFQATT and CDR2 SNEGSKA (reference sequence). CDR3 size: 14 residues. Trimming cost V 5 bases and J 2 bases, with 13 bases left between them. CDR3 region: CSAYQGITYNEQFF. CDR3 coding DNA: TGCAGTGCTTATCAGGGAATAACCTACAATGAGCAGTTCTTC.

The J gene is TRBJ2-7, the V gene TRBV4-1, with 10 nucleotides matching TRBD2. With V trimmed by 0 bases and J by 2 bases, 7 bases remained unmatched. CDR1 and CDR2 (germline): MGHRA, YSYEKL. This CDR3 has 17 residues. CDR3 nucleotides: TGCGCCAGCAGCCAAGATAGTCCCCTAGCGGGAGCCTACGAGCAGTACTTC. It codes for CASSQDSPLAGAYEQYF.

Note on this clonotype: This sequence may be a read error, since a much larger clone differs from it by one base. This chain joins TRBV6-1 and TRBJ2-7; D tentatively reads TRBD1 or TRBD2 (7 bases each). The CDR3 has 14 residues. Per germline, CDR1 MNHNS and CDR2 SASEGT. V was shortened by 5 bases and J by 6 bases, with 17 bases between the two germline ends. CDR3 region: CASSLARGGGEQYF. The DNA of the CDR3 is TGTGCCAGCAGTCTCGCCAGGGGGGGGGGCGAGCAGTACTTC.

This clonotype was observed at least ten times. The gene calls are TRBV27 and TRBJ1-1; a weak D match, TRBD1 (6 bases). The V gene's germline CDR1 is MNHEY and CDR2 SMNVEV (reference sequence). V lost 6 bases and J 0 bases, leaving 11 bases between the germline ends. The CDR3 length is 14 residues. CDR3 nucleotides: TGTGCCAGCAGGTCAGGGGTCATGAACACTGAAGCTTTCTTT. As protein: CASRSGVMNTEAFF.

The V gene is TRBV2, the J gene TRBJ2-3; D not resolved. This CDR3 spans 14 amino acids. CDR1 and CDR2 from the germline V gene are SNHLY and FYNNEI. Trimming shortened V by 4 bases and J by 0 bases, and 8 bases separated the two germline ends. CDR3 protein: CASSGRISTDTQYF. CDR3 sequence (DNA): TGTGCCAGCAGTGGTAGGATTAGCACAGATACGCAGTATTTT.

This clonotype was detected many times. The J gene is TRBJ1-5, the V gene TRBV28; D is perhaps TRBD1 (5 bases). Germline V gene lookup returns CDR1 MDHEN and CDR2 SYDVKM. This CDR3 contains 19 residues. V lost 1 base to trimming and J lost 4 bases, with 23 bases between them. The CDR3 region has the DNA TGTGCCAGCAGTTTATTCCGAATTCGGGACTCAACGGGGAATCAGCCCCAGCATTTT. Residues: CASSLFRIRDSTGNQPQHF.

This clonotype was recorded once. The junction departs from germline at one end; a sequencing error may be responsible. The chain has TRBV10-3 and TRBJ1-5; D call uncertain. Germline assignment: CDR1 ENHRY and CDR2 SYGVKD. This CDR3 comprises 16 residues. In DNA, the CDR3 is TGTGCCATCGGTGAGTCGATACTACAACGCAATCAGCCCCAGCATTTT. It encodes CAIGESILQRNQPQHF.

V gene TRBV24-1 combines with J gene TRBJ2-5; TRBD2 is a possible D gene (6 bases). TRBJ2-1 explains the end of the DNA better; the J call may be wrong. The CDR3 covers 14 residues. Germline CDR1 KGHDR, CDR2 SFDVKD. The CDR3 DNA follows: TGTGCCACCAGTGAACTGGCGGGGTTGAGTGAGCAGTTCTTC. This encodes CATSELAGLSEQFF.

This clonotype was counted at least ten times. V is TRBV6-2 or TRBV6-3 and J is TRBJ2-7; TRBD2 is a possible D gene (5 bases). CDR3 length equals 14 residues. Germline values: CDR1 MNHEY, CDR2 SVGEGT. With 0 bases removed from V and 1 base from J, the gap between germline ends came to 7 bases. The CDR3 sequence is CASSYSSGSYEQYF. CDR3 sequence (DNA): TGTGCCAGCAGTTACTCTTCGGGATCCTACGAGCAGTACTTC.

This clonotype was counted between two and nine times. The chain joins TRBV30 to TRBJ2-2, with D unclear. The CDR3 has 12 residues. Trimming stripped 2 bases from V and 8 bases from J, with 9 bases between. Germline lookup yields CDR1 GTSNPN and CDR2 SVGIG (reference sequence). Here the CDR3 DNA reads TGTGCCTGGAGTCCCGTCCGAGGGGAGCTGTTTTTT. This encodes CAWSPVRGELFF.

This clonotype was observed many times. The chain recombines TRBV6-1 with TRBJ1-2; D may be TRBD1 (5 bases). Trimming took off 10 bases at V and 8 bases at J, with 32 bases between the two ends. The V gene's germline CDR1 is MNHNS and CDR2 SASEGT. The CDR3 is 17 residues long. CDR3 DNA: TGTGCCATCCCCAGGCGGCTTGGGACTCCCTTCCCCCACGGCTACACCTTC. Amino acid sequence: CAIPRRLGTPFPHGYTF.

This clonotype was seen ten or more times. The chain joins TRBV5-6 to TRBJ1-1; tentatively, D is TRBD1 (5 bases). Trimming left V 2 bases short and J 2 bases short, with 10 bases between. Germline CDR1 reads SGHDT; CDR2 reads YYEEEE. There are 14 residues in the CDR3. CDR3 residues: CASSFQWGNTEAFF. DNA of the CDR3: TGTGCCAGCAGCTTTCAGTGGGGCAACACTGAAGCTTTCTTT.

The chain carries TRBV2 and TRBJ2-7, with 7 bases matching TRBD1. The CDR3 totals 11 residues. V was clipped by 6 bases and J by 12 bases; unmatched bases: 8. Germline CDR1 is SNHLY and CDR2 is FYNNEI. CDR3 bases: TGTGCCAGCAGAGAGACAGGGCATAGGTACTTC. Protein sequence: CASRETGHRYF.

V gene TRBV28 combines with J gene TRBJ2-7; D perhaps matches TRBD1 (5 bases). The CDR3 consists of 12 residues. The germline V and J ends were trimmed by 5 bases and 6 bases, with 11 bases remaining between them. The germline CDR1 and CDR2 sequences are MDHEN and SYDVKM. The CDR3 loop is CASSLGHTEQYF. CDR3 nucleotides: TGTGCCAGCAGTCTCGGACACACCGAGCAGTACTTC.